This T cell receptor (beta chain) was identified in a study of CD8+ T cells in alopecia areata. Whole-study context: Twice daily, treated patients received 5 to 10 mg of oral tofacitinib.

Germline V gene data show CDR1 as MNHEY and CDR2 as SVGAGI. V lost 2 bases and J 5 bases, leaving 9 bases between the germline ends. The CDR3 spans 14 residues. cDNA reverse transcribed from extracted RNA served as the sequencing template. Data came from immunoSEQ multiplex PCR; TCRdb stores just in-frame clones and leaves some out. The table has 160,000 or so clones, less than 75% seen once. Researchers took lesional scalp punch biopsies and peripheral blood from people who were alopecia areata patients. Here the sequenced sample was CD8+ T cells sorted from blood, taken at week 0. The TCR was taken from a human donor with alopecia areata. The chain joins TRBV6-5 to TRBJ1-4; D is uncertain. CDR3 loop: CASSYRARNEKLFF. Written as DNA, the CDR3 is TGTGCCAGCAGTTACCGTGCCAGGAATGAAAAACTGTTTTTT.